This TCR beta chain was retrieved from a study of breast tumors, draining lymph nodes, adjacent tissues. Germline-derived CDR1 and CDR2 are LNHDA and SQIVND (reference sequence). The CDR3 contains 12 residues. Trimming stripped 4 bases from V and 6 bases from J, with 9 bases between. The study's findings and limits: Compared with lymph nodes, tumors were less diverse; compared with nontumor tissue, more. Luminal-like breast cancer showed significantly higher tumor–nontumor repertoire similarity than basal-like. The data were judged consistent with most tumor T cells coming from lymph node and expanding in tumor.

TCRdb called the multiplex PCR reads again in MiXCR, with one record for every CDR3 protein. Found here are 50,000 to 65,000 distinct CDR3 sequences, around 40% of them singletons; the top ten hold 10%. This clonotype showed up many times. Its target is not known. The chain links TRBV19 to TRBJ1-2, with a tentative D call TRBD1 (5 bases). What was sequenced was breast tumor tissue. The sequence came from a female donor with breast cancer. Some clones in this sample may be carry-over from other donors' samples. CDR3 sequence reads: CASSTGPNGYTF. The CDR3 region has the DNA TGTGCCAGTAGTACAGGGCCGAATGGCTACACCTTC.